One sample yielded the 27 T cell receptor beta chains listed below, sequenced in a study of radiotherapy plus CTLA-4 blockade in lung cancer listed by TCRdb under 2018. The library came from the immunoSEQ multiplex PCR assay. What TCRdb holds here is the immuneACCESS table cut down to in-frame rearrangements. Part of the clones is not present; checked against another copy, under half of the missing clones reflect an unresolved V gene, and the others are unexplained. The sample table shows tens of thousands of clones, and 65% to 80% are seen once. Under 10% of the sample comes from the top ten. The sample here was peripheral blood, taken from a patient treated with radiotherapy plus ipilimumab. The source of these receptors is a human donor with non-small cell lung cancer who had a complete response to radiotherapy plus ipilimumab.

This chain joins TRBV2 and TRBJ2-1; 7 positions agree with TRBD2. Germline CDR1 is SNHLY and CDR2 is FYNNEI. J lost 6 bases, V lost 9 bases, and 5 bases had no gene match. CDR3 length equals 12 residues. The CDR3 loop reads CARGGDFNEQFF. The CDR3 DNA sequence: TGTGCCAGGGGGGGGGATTTCAATGAGCAGTTCTTC.

The chain uses TRBV6-5 and TRBJ2-7; D possibly corresponds to TRBD1 (6 bases). Looked up from germline, CDR1 is MNHEY and CDR2 is SVGAGI. This CDR3 has 15 residues. The V end lost 4 bases, the J end lost 1 base, and 14 bases lay between the germline ends. The CDR3 DNA reads as TGTGCCAGCAGTTCAACCCGGGACACATCCTACGAGCAGTACTTC. Translation gives CASSSTRDTSYEQYF.

The V and J genes are TRBV30 and TRBJ2-5, with 10 nucleotides matching TRBD2. The CDR3 is made up of 17 amino acids. Germline V gene data show CDR1 as GTSNPN and CDR2 as SVGIG (reference sequence). V trimming: 3 bases; J trimming: 7 bases; junction bases outside the gene matches: 17. The CDR3 spells CAWSRGGAGGLKGTQYF. In nucleotides, the CDR3 is TGTGCCTGGAGCCGAGGGGGAGCGGGGGGGCTTAAGGGGACCCAGTACTTC.

The chain is built from TRBV29-1 and TRBJ2-7; 11 bases are shared with TRBD2. V lost 4 bases, J lost 3 bases, and 11 bases stayed unmatched. This CDR3 is built from 16 residues. Per the germline V gene, CDR1 is SQVTM and CDR2 is ANQGSEA. CDR3 bases: TGCAGCGTTGCAGGGATTAGCGGGAGGGAGGGCTACGAGCAGTACGTC. Residues: CSVAGISGREGYEQYV.

This clone is classed as medium-sized (0.01 to 0.1%). This rearrangement joins TRBV19 to TRBJ2-7; no clear D. The CDR3 totals 14 residues. CDR1 and CDR2 (germline): LNHDA, SQIVND (reference sequence). Trimming stripped 0 bases from V and 0 bases from J, with 6 bases between. CDR3 sequence reads: CASSIDLASYEQYV. In nucleotides, the CDR3 is TGTGCCAGTAGTATAGATCTGGCCTCCTACGAGCAGTACGTC.

The chain has TRBV2 and TRBJ2-3, with TRBD2 identical over 10 bases. CDR3 length: 15 residues. The germline gives CDR1 SNHLY, CDR2 FYNNEI. V shed 5 bases, J shed 0 bases, and the junction held 2 bases outside the gene matches. In nucleotides, the CDR3 is TGTGCCAGCAGTTTGACTAGCGGGAGCACAGATACGCAGTATTTT. It is translated as CASSLTSGSTDTQYF.

The rearrangement links TRBV6-1 to TRBJ2-1; TRBD1 matches 9 bases. With 3 bases clipped from V and 7 bases from J, the junction kept 4 bases outside the gene matches. Germline CDR1 reads MNHNS; CDR2 reads SASEGT. There are 14 residues in the CDR3. In nucleotides, the CDR3 is TGTGCCAGCAGTGAGGGACAGGGATGGAATGAGCAGTTCTTC. This codes for CASSEGQGWNEQFF.

This rearrangement joins TRBV27 to TRBJ1-4; 9 bases map to TRBD1. Germline CDR1 reads MNHEY; CDR2 reads SMNVEV (reference sequence). The CDR3 is 17 amino acids. The ends lost 6 bases at V and 0 bases at J; junction bases unmatched: 8. The CDR3 sequence is CASSRTGGVSTNEKLFF. The CDR3 nucleotides read TGTGCCAGCAGCCGAACAGGGGGCGTCTCAACTAATGAAAAACTGTTTTTT.

The chain employs TRBV9 and TRBJ1-4; D is unclear. Trimming cost V 3 bases and J 1 base, with 10 bases left between them. CDR1 is SGDLS and CDR2 is YYNGEE in the germline V gene. This CDR3 has 15 amino acids. The CDR3 loop reads CASSEGWGTNEKLFF. The CDR3, as DNA: TGTGCCAGCAGCGAGGGTTGGGGAACTAATGAAAAACTGTTTTTT.

The chain is built from TRBV7-6 and TRBJ2-2, with 12 bases matching TRBD2. Looked up from germline, CDR1 is SGHVS and CDR2 is FNYEAQ. CDR3 length: 15 amino acids. The J segment lost 5 bases and the V segment lost 5 bases, leaving 3 bases of the junction unmatched. CDR3 nucleotide sequence: TGTGCCAGCAGCCCACTAGCGGGAGGTACCGGGGAGCTGTTTTTT. Residues: CASSPLAGGTGELFF.

This chain uses TRBV11-2 with TRBJ2-6; D might be TRBD2 (6 bases). Germline CDR1 reads SGHAT; CDR2 reads FQNNGV. This CDR3 has 15 amino acids. The ends were cut back, 2 bases at V and 2 bases at J, with 7 bases in the middle. For the CDR3, the DNA is TGTGCCAGCAGCTTAAGGAGGGCTGGGGCCAACGTCCTGACTTTC. Translating gives CASSLRRAGANVLTF.

V gene TRBV9 combines with J gene TRBJ1-3, with TRBD1 matching over 12 bases. The CDR3 runs 17 residues. CDR1 SGDLS and CDR2 YYNGEE come from the germline V gene. The V gene end was trimmed by 3 bases and the J gene end by 3 bases; junction bases not matched to a gene: 7. CDR3 nucleotide sequence: TGTGCCAGCAGCGCTATTGGGACAGGGGGCGGTGGAAACACCATATATTTT. Protein product: CASSAIGTGGGGNTIYF.

This sequence joins TRBV27 and TRBJ2-3; D unclear. The germline V gene encodes CDR1 MNHEY and CDR2 SMNVEV (reference sequence). The CDR3 contains 13 residues. Trimming removed 3 bases from V and 4 bases from J, with 8 bases in between. The CDR3, as DNA: TGTGCCAGCAGTTTGCGGAGCCCAGATACGCAGTATTTT. The encoded protein is CASSLRSPDTQYF.

This clone turned up a few times. The chain carries TRBV6-5 and TRBJ1-1; D gene ambiguous. The CDR3 is made up of 14 amino acids. CDR1 MNHEY and CDR2 SVGAGI come from the germline V gene. Trimming shortened V by 11 bases and J by 3 bases, and 19 bases separated the two germline ends. CDR3 loop: CAGLRTGRDTEAFF. CDR3 nucleotide sequence: TGTGCCGGACTAAGGACGGGTCGGGACACTGAAGCTTTCTTT.

The V gene is TRBV18, the J gene TRBJ1-1; D is undetermined. Germline values: CDR1 KGHSH, CDR2 LQKENI. This CDR3 comprises 14 residues. Trimming shortened V by 3 bases and J by 11 bases, and 19 bases separated the two germline ends. The CDR3, as DNA: TGTGCCAGCTCACCTAAAGAGGCCGGGAATGTGGCTTTCTTT. It encodes CASSPKEAGNVAFF.

V usage is TRBV27 and J usage is TRBJ1-5; 8 bases agree with TRBD1. Unmatched junction bases numbered 3, after V lost 6 bases and J lost 2 bases. Germline CDR1 and CDR2: MNHEY and SMNVEV (reference sequence). The CDR3 is 14 amino acids. The CDR3 region is CASSTGGGNQPQHF. CDR3 DNA: TGTGCCAGCAGCACAGGGGGAGGCAATCAGCCCCAGCATTTT.

V usage is TRBV5-1 and J usage is TRBJ1-4; no clear D gene. V was cut by 4 bases and J by 8 bases, with 9 bases left in between. This CDR3 has 12 residues. Per the germline V gene, CDR1 is SGHRS and CDR2 is YFSETQ. The CDR3 nucleotides are TGCGCCAGCAGCCCGTTCGGAGAAAAACTGTTTTTT. Protein sequence: CASSPFGEKLFF.

This rearrangement joins TRBV6-5 to TRBJ1-5, with D possibly matching TRBD1 (6 bases). The CDR3 covers 14 residues. V was trimmed by 5 bases and J by 9 bases, leaving 17 bases between them. Germline V gives CDR1 MNHEY, CDR2 SVGAGI. CDR3 sequence reads: CASSEGTTPMPQHF. The DNA for the CDR3 is TGTGCCAGCAGTGAGGGGACAACTCCGATGCCCCAGCATTTT.

The V and J genes are TRBV18 and TRBJ2-1, with 7 bases that match TRBD2. Germline values: CDR1 KGHSH, CDR2 LQKENI. After removal of 5 bases from V and 2 bases from J, the junction contained 6 bases not matched to a gene. The CDR3 runs to 15 residues. In nucleotides, the CDR3 is TGTGCCAGCTCAACCATGGGGGGGACCTACAATGAGCAGTTCTTC. The encoded protein is CASSTMGGTYNEQFF.

This clone was observed a handful of times. V and J are TRBV2 and TRBJ2-2; 10 bases agree with TRBD1. The CDR3 has 15 residues. V shed 4 bases and J 5 bases; nucleotides not matched to a gene: 4. CDR1 is SNHLY, CDR2 FYNNEI, per germline. The CDR3 DNA reads TGTGCCAGCAGTGTGGGACAGGGGAGAACCGGGGAGCTGTTTTTT. It encodes CASSVGQGRTGELFF.

The genes are TRBV30 and TRBJ2-5; D unclear. The CDR3 contains 14 residues. Germline-derived CDR1 and CDR2 are GTSNPN and SVGIG (reference sequence). Trimming left V 4 bases short and J 5 bases short, with 17 bases between. The CDR3 nucleotides read TGTGCCTGGACCCCACGAGAAACGGGTGAGACCCAGTACTTC. This gives the protein CAWTPRETGETQYF.

This chain joins TRBV28 and TRBJ1-2; 8 bases align to TRBD1. The J segment lost 8 bases and the V segment lost 2 bases, leaving 7 bases of the junction unmatched. Germline loops: CDR1 MDHEN, CDR2 SYDVKM. This CDR3 region has 14 residues. The CDR3 spells CASSLDRGLGGYTF. Written as DNA, the CDR3 is TGTGCCAGCAGTTTAGACAGGGGTTTAGGAGGCTACACCTTC.

This chain uses TRBV28 with TRBJ1-1; D is unclear. V was clipped by 2 bases and J by 2 bases, with 9 bases between them. Germline V gene data show CDR1 as MDHEN and CDR2 as SYDVKM. The CDR3 runs 14 residues. CDR3 loop: CASSLELGNTEAFF. CDR3 sequence (DNA): TGTGCCAGCAGTTTAGAATTGGGTAACACTGAAGCTTTCTTT.

This rearrangement joins TRBV5-6 to TRBJ2-3, with 8 bases that match TRBD2. Germline V gives CDR1 SGHDT, CDR2 YYEEEE. V dropped 1 base and J dropped 1; count of bases not matched to a gene: 11. The length of the CDR3 is 18 residues. The CDR3 DNA follows: TGTGCCAGCAGCTTGATGTCTAGCGGGTTCTTAGGCACAGATACGCAGTATTTT. Its translation is CASSLMSSGFLGTDTQYF.

This chain links TRBV5-1 with TRBJ2-2, with D tentatively TRBD2 (6 bases). The V gene lost 4 bases and the J gene lost 4 bases, with 11 bases spanning the gap. CDR3 length equals 14 residues. Germline values: CDR1 SGHRS, CDR2 YFSETQ. CDR3 sequence reads: CASSTNGGTGELFF. CDR3 in DNA: TGCGCCAGCAGCACAAACGGGGGCACCGGGGAGCTGTTTTTT.

This clone was detected a few times. The genes are TRBV6-6 and TRBJ2-7; a weak D match, TRBD1 (6 bases). V dropped 6 bases and J dropped 1 base, with 16 bases sitting between them. The CDR3 consists of 15 residues. Germline CDR1 reads MNHNY; CDR2 reads SVGAGI (reference sequence). The CDR3 is CASSLDRIFSYEQYF. The CDR3 nucleotides are TGTGCCAGCAGCTTGGACAGAATCTTTTCCTACGAGCAGTACTTC.

V and J are TRBV7-2 and TRBJ2-1; 9 bases align to TRBD2. Germline CDR1 reads SGHTA; CDR2 reads FQGNSA. V shed 2 bases and J 6 bases; nucleotides not matched to a gene: 5. This CDR3 is 15 amino acids long. The CDR3 DNA sequence: TGTGCCAGCAGCTTACTTAGCGGGGGTCGCAATGAGCAGTTCTTC. Protein product: CASSLLSGGRNEQFF.